The T cell receptor beta chain under discussion was sequenced for a study of immune characteristics of hereditary and idiopathic chronic pancreatitis. In the study overall: Local pancreatic immune cells and TCRbeta repertoires were profiled in hereditary and idiopathic chronic pancreatitis and were compared with control organ donor pancreases. In total, about 5 control pancreases, roughly seven hereditary chronic pancreatitis pancreases and roughly 6 idiopathic chronic pancreatitis pancreases underwent TCRbeta sequencing. The gDNA-based approach was chosen because it involved minimal in vitro experimental manipulation of pancreas-infiltrating T cells. What the work shows at the level of the full study, not this receptor alone: Because patient tissue could be obtained only at the time of TPIAT, differences in disease duration may have affected the immune findings. Chronic pancreatitis caused by alcohol use was not included in the study. Among about a dozen chronic pancreatitis patients, higher numbers of productive TCR rearrangements went along with higher disease severity scores, showing a positive correlation. Hereditary and idiopathic chronic pancreatitis differed in Vbeta-Jbeta gene family usage, including TRBV10, TRBV19, TRBV23 and TRBV5. Both chronic pancreatitis groups showed significantly increased TCRbeta repertoire diversity and reduced clonality versus controls.

As to this clone: Its antigen target is currently unknown. Qualities for individual bases were not recorded, and no much larger clone is one base off.

The library came from the immunoSEQ multiplex PCR assay. From pancreatic genomic DNA, the TCRbeta CDR3 region and adjacent sequences were amplified and sequenced. For the original study's pipeline: Repertoire diversity was measured as a mean normalized Shannon-Wiener index, alongside productive clonality and productive rearrangement counts. Control and chronic pancreatitis repertoire metrics were compared with the nonparametric Mann-Whitney U test. A clonotype counted as shared when its CDR3beta sequence had identical amino acid composition and length across subjects. The immuneACCESS repertoire file appears here via TCRdb, limited to in-frame rearrangements. These files lack a portion of the clones; in checked studies, under half of the deficit traces to unresolved V genes, and the cause of the others is not known. The V and J calls and clone size come from that table; D and trimming were worked out from the DNA. The sample table lists around 9,400 clones, around 79% of them with a count of one. The top ten hold 13% to 15% of the sample.

Pancreas tissue with chronic pancreatitis was obtained from patients having total pancreatectomy with islet autotransplantation (TPIAT). Included chronic pancreatitis patients had no known history of diabetes. Genomic DNA was extracted directly from bulk pancreas tissue, without T cell sorting, for TCRbeta sequencing. No particular cause of disease was identified in the patients with idiopathic chronic pancreatitis. Pancreas tissues were collected consecutively from patients and organ donors at two US centers. Its CDR3 holds 17 amino acids, cysteine through phenylalanine. Only the CDR3 DNA stays, 51 bases, in frame from base 1. A distance of 10 bases separates the germline ends of V and J, which lose 0 bases and 1 base respectively. The germline V gene (reference sequence) gives CDR1 as LGHDT and CDR2 as YNNKEL.

The TCR comes from a human donor with chronic pancreatitis. This receptor chain uses TRBV3-1 (or the pseudogene TRBV3-2) and TRBJ2-6; D gene: possibly TRBD2, on 6 matching bases. The sequenced sample was pancreas tissue with idiopathic chronic pancreatitis. The cell subset or site tag for this specimen amounts to: chronic pancreatitis without an identified cause. The CDR3 protein is CASSQDYGGSGANVLTF. Read as DNA, the sequence is TGTGCCAGCAGCCAAGATTATGGGGGGTCTGGGGCCAACGTCCTGACTTTC.